The 9 T cell receptor beta chains below were found in one sample sequenced in a study of cytomegalovirus exposure and HLA in healthy donors. PCR used 60 Vbeta primers and 13 Jbeta primers. This table comes from immunoSEQ multiplex PCR, and its TCRdb copy is limited to in-frame clones, with some not included. The sample has 80,000 to 100,000 clones, about two thirds seen once. The sequencing sample was made of PBMCs. Receptors originate from a man aged 50-59 years in good health and CMV-seronegative.

The chain is built from TRBV2 and TRBJ1-2; a possible D gene is TRBD1 (6 bases). The CDR3 totals 14 residues. Germline loops: CDR1 SNHLY, CDR2 FYNNEI. The germline V and J ends were trimmed by 3 bases and 4 bases, with 12 bases remaining between them. The CDR3 bases are TGTGCCAGCAGTGAGTATGGGACAACCTATGGCTACACCTTC. Protein: CASSEYGTTYGYTF.

CDR3 coding DNA: TGTGCCAGCATTTCGACAGGGCATGCAGATACGCAGTATTTT. This codes for CASISTGHADTQYF. This sequence joins TRBV27 and TRBJ2-3; 7 bases align to TRBD1. The CDR3 is 14 amino acids. V was clipped by 7 bases and J by 4 bases; unmatched bases: 8. CDR1 is MNHEY, CDR2 SMNVEV, per germline (reference sequence).

The rearrangement links TRBV29-1 to TRBJ2-1; 9 nucleotides match TRBD2. The V segment lost 5 bases and the J segment 4 bases; nucleotides outside the gene matches: 6. This CDR3 spans 14 amino acids. Germline CDR1 reads SQVTM; CDR2 reads ANQGSEA. The CDR3 coding sequence is TGCAGCGTTCCGCGGGGGGGGTCGTACAATGAGCAGTTCTTC. Encoded protein: CSVPRGGSYNEQFF.

V usage is TRBV27 and J usage is TRBJ2-2; 12 bases are a match to TRBD2. This CDR3 spans 17 amino acids. In germline, CDR1 is MNHEY, CDR2 SMNVEV (reference sequence). V shed 5 bases and J 6 bases; nucleotides not matched to a gene: 10. CDR3 sequence: CASSIGLAGSSPGELFF. DNA for the CDR3: TGTGCCAGCAGTATTGGACTAGCGGGATCATCTCCCGGGGAGCTGTTTTTT.

The CDR3 region has the DNA TGTGCCAGCAGTTTAGTCTGGGGCGAGCAGTACTTC. It specifies CASSLVWGEQYF. The chain carries TRBV28 and TRBJ2-5; D ambiguous. The J call may be in error: the DNA end matches TRBJ2-7 better. Germline values: CDR1 MDHEN, CDR2 SYDVKM. The CDR3 is 12 amino acids.

This clone has more than one count but fewer than ten. This chain links TRBV19 with TRBJ1-2; TRBD1 agrees at 7 bases. The CDR3 consists of 16 residues. CDR1 and CDR2 (germline): LNHDA, SQIVND (reference sequence). With V trimmed by 2 bases and J by 0 bases, 6 bases remained unmatched. CDR3 sequence reads: CASSISTGHANYGYTF. The CDR3 bases are TGTGCCAGTAGTATATCGACAGGGCACGCTAACTATGGCTACACCTTC.

The rearrangement joins TRBV5-4 to TRBJ2-7; TRBD2 aligns across 15 bases. The CDR3 extends over 15 amino acids. The V gene's germline CDR1 is SGHNT and CDR2 YYREEE (reference sequence). V dropped 7 bases and J dropped 6; count of bases not matched to a gene: 8. For the CDR3, the DNA is TGTGCCAGCCGTTACTCGGGACTAGCGGGGGGCGAGCAGTACTTC. This codes for CASRYSGLAGGEQYF.

This clone was counted a few times. This chain joins TRBV7-9 and TRBJ2-5; no reliable D call. The assigned J gene may be wrong: the sequence end matches TRBJ2-7 better. The CDR3 loop spans 14 amino acids. Germline V CDR1 and CDR2: SEHNR, FQNEAQ (reference sequence). In nucleotides, the CDR3 is TGTGCCAGCAGCCCCCGTGACTTCGACCACGAGCAGTACTTC. Its translation is CASSPRDFDHEQYF.

The chain couples TRBV2 to TRBJ1-6, with 7 bases identical to TRBD1. The CDR3 sequence is 16 residues long. Trimming at V came to 3 bases and at J to 6 bases, leaving 8 bases not matched to a gene. Germline CDR1 is SNHLY and CDR2 is FYNNEI. The DNA for the CDR3 is TGTGCCAGCAGTGATGGACAGGCAATTTCTAATTCACCCCTCCACTTT. Protein: CASSDGQAISNSPLHF.